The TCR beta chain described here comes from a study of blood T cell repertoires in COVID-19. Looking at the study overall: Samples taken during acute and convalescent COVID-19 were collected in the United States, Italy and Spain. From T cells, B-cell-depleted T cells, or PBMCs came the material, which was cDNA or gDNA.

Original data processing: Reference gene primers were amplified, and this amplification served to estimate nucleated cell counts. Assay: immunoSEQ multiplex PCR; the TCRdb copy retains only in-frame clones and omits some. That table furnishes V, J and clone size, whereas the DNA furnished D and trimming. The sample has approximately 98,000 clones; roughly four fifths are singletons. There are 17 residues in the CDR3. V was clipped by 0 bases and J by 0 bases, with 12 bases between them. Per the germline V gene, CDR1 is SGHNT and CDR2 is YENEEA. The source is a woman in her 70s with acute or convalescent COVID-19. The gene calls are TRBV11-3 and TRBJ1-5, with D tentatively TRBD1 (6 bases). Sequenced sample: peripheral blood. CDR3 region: CASSLDPRGHSNQPQHF. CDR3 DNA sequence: TGTGCCAGCAGCTTAGATCCCAGGGGCCATAGCAATCAGCCCCAGCATTTT.